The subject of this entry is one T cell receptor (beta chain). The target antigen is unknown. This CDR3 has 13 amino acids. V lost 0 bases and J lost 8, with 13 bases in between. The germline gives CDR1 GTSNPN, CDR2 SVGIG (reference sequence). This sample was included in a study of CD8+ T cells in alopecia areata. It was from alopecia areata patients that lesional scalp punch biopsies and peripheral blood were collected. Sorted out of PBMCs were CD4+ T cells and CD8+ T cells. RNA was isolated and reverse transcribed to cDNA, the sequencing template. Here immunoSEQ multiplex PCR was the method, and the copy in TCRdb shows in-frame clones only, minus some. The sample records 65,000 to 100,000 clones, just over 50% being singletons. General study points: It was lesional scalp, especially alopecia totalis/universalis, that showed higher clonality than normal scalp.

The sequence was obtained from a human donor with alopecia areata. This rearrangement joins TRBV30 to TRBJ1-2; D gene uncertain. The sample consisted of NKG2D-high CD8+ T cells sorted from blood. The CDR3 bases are TGTGCCTGGAGTGTAACAACTATGGGAGGCTACACCTTC. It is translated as CAWSVTTMGGYTF.